This T cell receptor (beta chain) was documented in a study of blood T cell repertoires in COVID-19. Measured with immunoSEQ multiplex PCR; TCRdb has only the in-frame clones, and not every one. The profile covers 450,000 or so clones, with roughly 89% appearing a single time and around 0.9% taken by the ten largest. The CDR3 sequence is 18 residues long. J lost 2 bases, V lost 0 bases, and 8 bases had no gene match. Germline V lookup: CDR1 KGHDR, CDR2 SFDVKD. Sequencing was performed on peripheral blood. The chain links TRBV24-1 to TRBJ2-3; 9 nucleotides match TRBD1. The receptor's source is a man aged 18-30 years with COVID-19, enrolled during active disease. CDR3 in DNA: TGTGCCACCAGTGATTTGCAAAAGGACAGGGGAACCACAGATACGCAGTATTTT. Its translation: CATSDLQKDRGTTDTQYF.